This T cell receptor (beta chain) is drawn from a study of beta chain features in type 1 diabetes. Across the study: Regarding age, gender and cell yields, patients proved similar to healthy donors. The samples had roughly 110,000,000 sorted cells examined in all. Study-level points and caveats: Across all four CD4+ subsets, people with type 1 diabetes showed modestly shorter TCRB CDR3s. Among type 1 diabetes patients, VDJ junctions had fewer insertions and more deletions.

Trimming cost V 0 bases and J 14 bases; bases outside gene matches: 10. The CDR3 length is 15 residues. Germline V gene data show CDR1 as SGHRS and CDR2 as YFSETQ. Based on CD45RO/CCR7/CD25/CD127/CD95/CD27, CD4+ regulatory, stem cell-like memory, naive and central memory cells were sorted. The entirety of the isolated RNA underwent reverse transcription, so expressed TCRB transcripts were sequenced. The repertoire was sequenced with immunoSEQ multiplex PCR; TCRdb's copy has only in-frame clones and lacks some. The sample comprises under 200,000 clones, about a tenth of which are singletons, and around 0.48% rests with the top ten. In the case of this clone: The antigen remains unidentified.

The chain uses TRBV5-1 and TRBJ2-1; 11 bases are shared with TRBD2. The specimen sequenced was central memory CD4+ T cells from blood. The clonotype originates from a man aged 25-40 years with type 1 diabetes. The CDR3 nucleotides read TGCGCCAGCAGCTTGGCATCAGGACTAGCGGGTAATAAGTTCTTC. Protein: CASSLASGLAGNKFF.